The 24 T cell receptor beta chains below were found in one sample sequenced in a study of cytomegalovirus exposure and HLA in healthy donors. Produced via immunoSEQ multiplex PCR; TCRdb's table is partial and in-frame only. This sample has roughly 180,000 clones, with roughly nine tenths found just once. Sample: PBMCs. These receptors originate from a man aged 25-40 years in good health and CMV-seropositive.

This rearrangement joins TRBV27 to TRBJ2-7, with TRBD2 identical over 9 bases. The CDR3 consists of 14 residues. Germline V CDR1 and CDR2: MNHEY, SMNVEV (reference sequence). The J segment lost 0 bases and the V segment lost 4 bases, leaving 1 base of the junction unmatched. This chain's CDR3 is CASSWRGGSYEQYF. In nucleotides, the CDR3 is TGTGCCAGCAGTTGGCGGGGGGGCTCCTACGAGCAGTACTTC.

The V gene is TRBV6-4, the J gene TRBJ2-7; the D gene is possibly TRBD2 (6 bases). The germline V gene has CDR1 MRHNA and CDR2 SNTAGT. V lost 3 bases to trimming and J lost 0 bases, with 12 bases between them. CDR3 length: 15 amino acids. CDR3 sequence reads: CASSEFGGSSYEQYF. CDR3 DNA sequence: TGTGCCAGCAGTGAATTCGGGGGAAGCTCCTACGAGCAGTACTTC.

Turning to this clone: The same CDR3 can be traced to other DNA sequences in this sample. The J gene is TRBJ1-5, the V gene TRBV5-1; no clear D. V lost 0 bases and J lost 0, with 7 bases in between. The CDR3 has 15 amino acids. Germline V gives CDR1 SGHRS, CDR2 YFSETQ. CDR3 protein: CASSLVTGSNQPQHF. The CDR3 region has the DNA TGCGCCAGCAGCTTGGTTACCGGTAGCAATCAGCCCCAGCATTTT.

This clone occurred once. V and J are TRBV6-1 and TRBJ2-3; TRBD1 agrees at 7 bases. Germline V gene lookup returns CDR1 MNHNS and CDR2 SASEGT. Trimming took 2 bases from V and 1 from J; bases not matched to a gene: 3. CDR3 length equals 15 residues. CDR3 loop: CASSEPTGGTDTQYF. The CDR3, as DNA: TGTGCCAGCAGTGAACCCACAGGGGGCACAGATACGCAGTATTTT.

V gene TRBV5-1 combines with J gene TRBJ2-2, with TRBD1 as a possible D gene (6 bases). V was pared by 7 bases and J by 2 bases, with 12 bases between. This CDR3 contains 14 residues. Per the germline V gene, CDR1 is SGHRS and CDR2 is YFSETQ. Written as DNA, the CDR3 is TGCGCCAGCTGTCGGGACACAAACACCGGGGAGCTGTTTTTT. It is translated as CASCRDTNTGELFF.

The V call is TRBV7-3, the J call TRBJ2-3; a possible D gene is TRBD2 (5 bases). The CDR3 consists of 16 residues. V lost 1 base to trimming and J lost 0 bases, with 11 bases between them. Germline loops: CDR1 SGHTA, CDR2 FQGTGA. This chain's CDR3 is CASSLRGSASTDTQYF. The CDR3 DNA reads TGTGCCAGCAGCTTAAGGGGTAGCGCTAGCACAGATACGCAGTATTTT.

The V call is TRBV2, the J call TRBJ1-2; the D is unclear. This CDR3 has 15 residues. The ends were cut back, 1 base at V and 1 base at J, with 10 bases in the middle. Germline CDR1 reads SNHLY; CDR2 reads FYNNEI. CDR3 DNA sequence: TGTGCCAGCAGTGAAGGCCCAGTAGGTAACTATGGCTACACCTTC. Its translation is CASSEGPVGNYGYTF. The full variable domain, rest sourced from reference TRBV2 and TRBJ1-2, is EPEVTQTPSHQVTQMGQEVILRCVPISNHLYFYWYRQILGQKVEFLVSFYNNEISEKSEIFDDQFSVERPDGSNFTLKIRSTKLEDSAMYFCASSEGPVGNYGYTFGSGTRLTVV.

This chain joins TRBV6-6 and TRBJ2-7; 8 positions match TRBD1. Trimming took 5 bases from V and 0 from J; bases not matched to a gene: 6. The germline gives CDR1 MNHNY, CDR2 SVGAGI (reference sequence). The CDR3 is 15 amino acids. The CDR3 region has the DNA TGTGCCAGCAGTAGGGACAGGACTATCTCCTACGAGCAGTACTTC. It is translated as CASSRDRTISYEQYF.

The V call is TRBV4-3, the J call TRBJ1-5; maybe TRBD1 (5 bases). The CDR3 runs 15 residues. V lost 0 bases, J lost 5 bases, and 11 bases lay in between. Germline CDR1 and CDR2: LGHNA and YSLEER. CDR3 coding DNA: TGCGCCAGCAGCCAAGAAATCCAGGGTTATCAGCCCCAGCATTTT. Translated, it gives CASSQEIQGYQPQHF.

The chain couples TRBV23-1 to TRBJ2-5; D may match TRBD1 or TRBD2 (6 bases each). TRBV23-1 is designated an ORF whose function remains uncertain. The CDR3 contains 16 residues. The V end lost 6 bases, the J end lost 1 base, and 18 bases lay between the germline ends. The CDR3, as DNA: TGCGCCAGCAGGAAACCATACAGGGACTTCCAAGAGACCCAGTACTTC. Protein product: CASRKPYRDFQETQYF.

This chain uses TRBV5-6 with TRBJ1-3; D perhaps matches TRBD1 (6 bases). Germline V gene data show CDR1 as SGHDT and CDR2 as YYEEEE. CDR3 length: 17 residues. The V gene lost 4 bases and the J gene lost 0 bases, with 17 bases spanning the gap. CDR3 sequence (DNA): TGTGCCAGCAGCCAGAGCGGGAAGGGACACTCTGGAAACACCATATATTTT. Amino acids: CASSQSGKGHSGNTIYF.

The sample holds a few counts of this clone. The V call is TRBV1, the J call TRBJ1-2. TRBV1 is designated a pseudogene. This CDR3 spans 13 amino acids. CDR3 region: CTSSQARGGGYTF. As DNA, the CDR3 is TGCACCAGCAGCCAAGCGAGGGGAGGAGGCTACACCTTC.

The V call is TRBV10-3, the J call TRBJ1-1; 10 bases align to TRBD1. CDR3 length: 13 amino acids. V trimming: 7 bases; J trimming: 3 bases; junction bases outside the gene matches: 2. Germline V CDR1 and CDR2: ENHRY, SYGVKD. CDR3 bases: TGTGCCATCAAAGGACAGGGGGACACTGAAGCTTTCTTT. Residues: CAIKGQGDTEAFF.

The gene calls are TRBV7-9 and TRBJ1-6, with unresolved D. V dropped 5 bases and J dropped 9 bases, with 11 bases sitting between them. The germline CDR1 and CDR2 sequences are SEHNR and FQNEAQ (reference sequence). This CDR3 comprises 13 residues. The CDR3 is CASSLEGRSPLHF. In DNA, the CDR3 is TGTGCCAGCAGCCTAGAAGGACGTTCACCCCTCCACTTT.

CDR3 nucleotide sequence: TGCGCCAGCAGCCAAGATTCAGGGGGAGCCTACGAGCAGTACTTC. Its protein is CASSQDSGGAYEQYF. This rearrangement joins TRBV4-3 to TRBJ2-7; 7 nucleotides line up with TRBD1. The CDR3 runs 15 residues. CDR1 and CDR2 from the germline V gene are LGHNA and YSLEER. V was clipped by 0 bases and J by 2 bases; unmatched bases: 4.

The sample holds one count of this clone. The rearrangement joins TRBV6-7 to TRBJ2-5; tentative D call: TRBD2 (6 bases). TRBV6-7 is treated as an ORF (open reading frame) with a function not yet certain. This CDR3 comprises 13 residues. Trimming took 10 bases from V and 1 from J, leaving 13 bases between them. CDR3 DNA sequence: TGTGCCACCTATAGCGGAAGCCAAGAGACCCAGTACTTC. Translated, it gives CATYSGSQETQYF.

The chain carries TRBV30 and TRBJ1-2; 8 nucleotides align to TRBD1. CDR1 is GTSNPN, CDR2 SVGIG, per germline (reference sequence). The CDR3 covers 12 residues. The V gene end was trimmed by 3 bases and the J gene end by 9 bases; junction bases not matched to a gene: 6. The CDR3, as DNA: TGTGCCTGGAGGGGGGACAGGCATAGCTACACCTTC. Its translation: CAWRGDRHSYTF.

The chain links TRBV29-1 to TRBJ1-5; D is undetermined. Between the trimmed V and J ends, which lost 7 bases and 7 bases, there was a span of 14 bases. The CDR3 extends over 12 amino acids. Germline CDR1 SQVTM, CDR2 ANQGSEA. CDR3 bases: TGCAGCGCCTTAAGCGGCGGGCAGCCCCAGCATTTT. This sequence encodes CSALSGGQPQHF.

V gene TRBV7-9 combines with J gene TRBJ2-7; 10 bases are a match to TRBD2. Germline lookup yields CDR1 SEHNR and CDR2 FQNEAQ (reference sequence). There are 18 residues in the CDR3. V dropped 2 bases and J dropped 5; count of bases not matched to a gene: 15. Here the CDR3 DNA reads TGTGCCAGCAGCTTACGCGGGGGGGAGCGGGAGGGCCAGGACGAGCAGTACTTC. Residues: CASSLRGGEREGQDEQYF.

V usage is TRBV9 and J usage is TRBJ2-1; D not certain. This CDR3 is 14 amino acids long. Looked up from germline, CDR1 is SGDLS and CDR2 is YYNGEE. The germline V and J ends were trimmed by 0 bases and 5 bases, with 9 bases remaining between them. In nucleotides, the CDR3 is TGTGCCAGCAGCGTAGACGGCGCCAACAATGAGCAGTTCTTC. It translates to CASSVDGANNEQFF.

This chain joins TRBV28 and TRBJ2-7; maybe TRBD2 (5 bases). The germline gives CDR1 MDHEN, CDR2 SYDVKM. V was cut by 11 bases and J by 0 bases, with 14 bases left in between. The CDR3 length is 13 residues. The CDR3 nucleotides read TGTGCCTCATGTTGGGAGAACTCCTACGAGCAGTACTTC. Its translation: CASCWENSYEQYF.

The sample holds many counts of this clone. In the same sample, other DNA sequences code for this CDR3. The V and J genes are TRBV4-1 and TRBJ2-7, with D possibly matching TRBD2 (6 bases). The CDR3 has 14 residues. The germline V and J ends were trimmed by 4 bases and 6 bases, with 16 bases remaining between them. The V gene's germline CDR1 is MGHRA and CDR2 YSYEKL. This CDR3 is CASSPRGPGGEQYF. In nucleotides, the CDR3 is TGCGCCAGCAGCCCTCGGGGACCCGGGGGCGAGCAGTACTTC.

CDR3 protein: CATSSRSSFAIYF. CDR3 nucleotides: TGTGCCACCAGCAGTCGTTCCAGCTTCGCCATATATTTT. The chain joins TRBV15 to TRBJ1-3; D is undetermined. Trimming left V 3 bases short and J 11 bases short, with 14 bases between. The CDR3 is made up of 13 amino acids. Germline CDR1 and CDR2: LNHNV and YYDKDF (reference sequence).

The chain uses TRBV29-1 and TRBJ2-1; 10 bases are shared with TRBD2. The junction had 19 bases not matched to a gene; V was cut back by 4 bases and J by 4 bases. Germline V gene lookup returns CDR1 SQVTM and CDR2 ANQGSEA. The CDR3 runs 19 residues. The CDR3 sequence is CSVVGGGAGASGRYNEQFF. The DNA of the CDR3 is TGCAGCGTTGTAGGGGGGGGCGCGGGGGCTAGCGGGAGATACAATGAGCAGTTCTTC.